The clone carrying this T cell receptor (beta chain) was recorded a few times. Its antigen is not identified. V lost 3 bases to trimming and J lost 1 base, with 9 bases between them. The germline V gene encodes CDR1 KGHSH and CDR2 LQKENI. This CDR3 spans 14 amino acids. The data derive from a study of beta chain features in type 1 diabetes. Study information: Examination of sorted cells across all samples involved around 110 million cells. Broader study findings: TCRB CDR3s from Type 1 diabetes patients were moderately but significantly shorter in all four CD4+ subsets. HLA effects on TCRB rearrangement stayed unresolved here.

Expressed TCRB transcripts were sequenced after all isolated RNA was converted to cDNA. Method: immunoSEQ multiplex PCR; TCRdb's copy keeps in-frame clones and lacks some. In the table there are about 360,000 clones, 10% to 15% of which are singletons. The gene calls are TRBV18 and TRBJ1-1; TRBD1 is a possible D gene (5 bases). The clonotype was recovered from a woman between 18 and 30 years old with type 1 diabetes. Source material: naive CD4+ T cells from blood. The CDR3 bases are TGTGCCAGCTCACCTTTACAGGAGAACACTGAAGCTTTCTTT. Its protein is CASSPLQENTEAFF.